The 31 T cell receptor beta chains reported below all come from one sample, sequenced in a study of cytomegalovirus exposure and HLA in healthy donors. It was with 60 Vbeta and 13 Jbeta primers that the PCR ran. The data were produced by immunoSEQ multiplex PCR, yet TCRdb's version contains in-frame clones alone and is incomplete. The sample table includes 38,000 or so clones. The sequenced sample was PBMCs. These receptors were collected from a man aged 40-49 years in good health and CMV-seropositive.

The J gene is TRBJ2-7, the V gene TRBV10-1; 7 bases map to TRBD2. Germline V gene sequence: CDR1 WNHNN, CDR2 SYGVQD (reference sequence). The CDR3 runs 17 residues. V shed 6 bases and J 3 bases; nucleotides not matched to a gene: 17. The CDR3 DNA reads TGCGCCAGCAGCAGCTCTTTGCCGGGACTATCGGGCTACGAGCAGTACTTC. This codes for CASSSSLPGLSGYEQYF.

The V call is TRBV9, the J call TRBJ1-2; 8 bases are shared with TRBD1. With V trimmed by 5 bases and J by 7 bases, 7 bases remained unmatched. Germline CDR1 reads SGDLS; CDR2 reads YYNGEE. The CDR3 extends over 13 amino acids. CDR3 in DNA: TGTGCCAGCAGTAAAACCGGACAGGGTGGCTACACCTTC. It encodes CASSKTGQGGYTF.

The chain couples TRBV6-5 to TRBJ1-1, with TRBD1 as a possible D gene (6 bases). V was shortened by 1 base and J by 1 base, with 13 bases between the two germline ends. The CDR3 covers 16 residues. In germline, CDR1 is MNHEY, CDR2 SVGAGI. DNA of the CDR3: TGTGCCAGCAGTTACTTCCCGGGACAAGCGAACACTGAAGCTTTCTTT. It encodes CASSYFPGQANTEAFF.

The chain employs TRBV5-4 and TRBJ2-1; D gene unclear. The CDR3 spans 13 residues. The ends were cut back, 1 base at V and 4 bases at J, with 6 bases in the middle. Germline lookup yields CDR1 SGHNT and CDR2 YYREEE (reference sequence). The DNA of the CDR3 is TGTGCCAGCAGCTTGCCCTTATACAATGAGCAGTTCTTC. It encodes CASSLPLYNEQFF. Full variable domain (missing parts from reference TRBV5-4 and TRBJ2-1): ETGVTQSPTHLIKTRGQQVTLRCSSQSGHNTVSWYQQALGQGPQFIFQYYREEENGRGNFPPRFSGLQFPNYSSELNVNALELDDSALYLCASSLPLYNEQFFGPGTRLTVL.

This chain's CDR3 is CASTYRGGQETQYF. The CDR3 DNA reads TGTGCCAGCACCTACAGGGGTGGGCAAGAGACCCAGTACTTC. The chain has TRBV5-4 and TRBJ2-5, with TRBD1 matching over 7 bases. The germline CDR1 and CDR2 sequences are SGHNT and YYREEE (reference sequence). The CDR3 has 14 amino acids. V gave up 6 bases and J gave up 2 bases; unmatched junction bases: 7.

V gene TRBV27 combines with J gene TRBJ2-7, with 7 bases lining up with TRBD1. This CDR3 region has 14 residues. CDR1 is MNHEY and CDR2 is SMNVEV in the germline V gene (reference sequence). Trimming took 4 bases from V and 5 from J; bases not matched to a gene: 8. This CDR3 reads CASSSLGQSNEQYF. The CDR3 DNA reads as TGTGCCAGCAGTTCCTTGGGACAGTCAAACGAGCAGTACTTC.

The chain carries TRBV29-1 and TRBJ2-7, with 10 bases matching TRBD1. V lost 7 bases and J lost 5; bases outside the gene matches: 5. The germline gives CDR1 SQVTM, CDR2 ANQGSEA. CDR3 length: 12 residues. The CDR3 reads CSGGQGMDEQYF. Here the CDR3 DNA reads TGCAGCGGGGGACAGGGGATGGACGAGCAGTACTTC.

The DNA for the CDR3 is TGTGCCAGCAGTCGAGACAGGGGTGGGACTGAAGCTTTCTTT. Amino acid sequence: CASSRDRGGTEAFF. This chain links TRBV7-6 with TRBJ1-1; 8 bases line up with TRBD1. The CDR3 runs to 14 residues. V lost 6 bases and J lost 5; bases outside the gene matches: 8. Germline V gene data show CDR1 as SGHVS and CDR2 as FNYEAQ. The whole variable domain, filled in from reference TRBV7-6 and TRBJ1-1, reads GAGVSQSPRYKVTKRGQDVALRCDPISGHVSLYWYRQALGQGPEFLTYFNYEAQQDKSGLPNDRFSAERPEGSISTLTIQRTEQRDSAMYRCASSRDRGGTEAFFGQGTRLTVV.

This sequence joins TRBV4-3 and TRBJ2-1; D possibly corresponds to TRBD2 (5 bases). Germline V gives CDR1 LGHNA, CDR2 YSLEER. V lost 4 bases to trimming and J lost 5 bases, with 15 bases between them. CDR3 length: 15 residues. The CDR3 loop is CASSPVSSGDNEQFF. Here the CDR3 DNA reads TGCGCCAGCAGCCCTGTCTCCTCCGGGGACAATGAGCAGTTCTTC.

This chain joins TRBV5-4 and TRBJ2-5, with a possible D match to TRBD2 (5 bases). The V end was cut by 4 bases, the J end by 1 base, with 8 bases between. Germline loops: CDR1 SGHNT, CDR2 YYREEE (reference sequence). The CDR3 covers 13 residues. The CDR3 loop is CASSNRGQETQYF. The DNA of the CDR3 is TGTGCCAGCAGCAACCGGGGCCAAGAGACCCAGTACTTC.

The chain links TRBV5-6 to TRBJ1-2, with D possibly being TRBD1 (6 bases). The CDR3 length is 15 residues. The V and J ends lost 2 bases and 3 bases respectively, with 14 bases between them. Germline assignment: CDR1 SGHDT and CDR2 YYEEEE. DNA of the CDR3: TGTGCCAGCAGCTTTTCGGGGGGCGCCGACTATGGCTACACCTTC. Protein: CASSFSGGADYGYTF.

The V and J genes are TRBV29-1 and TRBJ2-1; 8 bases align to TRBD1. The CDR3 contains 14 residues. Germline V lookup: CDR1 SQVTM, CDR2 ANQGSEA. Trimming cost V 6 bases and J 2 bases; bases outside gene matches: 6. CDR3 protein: CSVERQGTYNEQFF. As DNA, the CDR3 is TGCAGCGTAGAGAGACAGGGGACCTACAATGAGCAGTTCTTC.

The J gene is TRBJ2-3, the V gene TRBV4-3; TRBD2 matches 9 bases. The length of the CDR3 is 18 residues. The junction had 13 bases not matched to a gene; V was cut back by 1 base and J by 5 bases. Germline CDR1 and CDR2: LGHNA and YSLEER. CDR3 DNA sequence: TGCGCCAGCAGCCAAGCCAGGACTAGCGAAAGGAGGGGAGATACGCAGTATTTT. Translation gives CASSQARTSERRGDTQYF.

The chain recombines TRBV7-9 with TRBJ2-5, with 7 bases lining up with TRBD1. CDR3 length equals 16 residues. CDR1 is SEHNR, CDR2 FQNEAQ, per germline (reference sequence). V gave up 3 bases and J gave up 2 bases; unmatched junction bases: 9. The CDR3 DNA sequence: TGTGCCAGCAGCTTGGCCGGCCAGGGGGTTCAAGAGACCCAGTACTTC. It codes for CASSLAGQGVQETQYF.

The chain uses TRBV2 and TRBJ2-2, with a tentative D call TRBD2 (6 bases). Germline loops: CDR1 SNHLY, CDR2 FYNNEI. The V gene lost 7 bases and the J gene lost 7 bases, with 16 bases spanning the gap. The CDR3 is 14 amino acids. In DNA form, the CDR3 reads TGTGCCAGCATTTCGGGAGCGCGGGGCGGGGAGCTGTTTTTT. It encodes CASISGARGGELFF.

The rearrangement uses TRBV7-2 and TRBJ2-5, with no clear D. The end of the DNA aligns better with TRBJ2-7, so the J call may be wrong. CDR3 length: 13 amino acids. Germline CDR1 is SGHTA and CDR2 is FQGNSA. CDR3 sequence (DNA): TGTGCCAGCAGCTTAGCGCTAGTCCACGAGCAGTACTTC. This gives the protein CASSLALVHEQYF.

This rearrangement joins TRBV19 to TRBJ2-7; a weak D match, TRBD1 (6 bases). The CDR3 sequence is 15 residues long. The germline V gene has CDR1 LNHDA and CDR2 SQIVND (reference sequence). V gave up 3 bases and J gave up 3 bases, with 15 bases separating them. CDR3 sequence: CASSISTGLYYEQYF. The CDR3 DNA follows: TGTGCCAGTAGTATTTCGACAGGCCTGTACTACGAGCAGTACTTC.

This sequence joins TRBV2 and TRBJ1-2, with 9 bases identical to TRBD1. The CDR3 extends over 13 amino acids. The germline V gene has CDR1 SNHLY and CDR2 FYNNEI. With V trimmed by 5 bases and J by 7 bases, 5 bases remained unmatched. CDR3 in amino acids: CASSPDRGPGYTF. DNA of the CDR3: TGTGCCAGCAGTCCGGACAGGGGTCCTGGCTACACCTTC.

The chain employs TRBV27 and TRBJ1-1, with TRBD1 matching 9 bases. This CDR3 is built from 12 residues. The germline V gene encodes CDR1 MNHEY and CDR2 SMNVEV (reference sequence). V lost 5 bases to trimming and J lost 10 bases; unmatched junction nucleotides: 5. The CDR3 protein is CASSGQGRRAFF. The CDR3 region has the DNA TGTGCCAGCAGTGGACAGGGGCGAAGAGCTTTCTTT.

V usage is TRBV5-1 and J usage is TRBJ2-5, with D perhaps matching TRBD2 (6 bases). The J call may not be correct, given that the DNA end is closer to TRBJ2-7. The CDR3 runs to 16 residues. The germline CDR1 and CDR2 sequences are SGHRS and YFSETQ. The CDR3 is CASSPSGLASSYEQYF. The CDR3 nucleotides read TGCGCCAGCAGCCCCTCGGGACTGGCGAGCTCCTACGAGCAGTACTTC.

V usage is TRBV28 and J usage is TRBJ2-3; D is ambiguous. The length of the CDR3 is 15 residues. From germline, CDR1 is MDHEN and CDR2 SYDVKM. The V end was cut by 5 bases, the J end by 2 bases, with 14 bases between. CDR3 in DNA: TGTGCCAGCAGTCCGGCGGCAGATTCCACAGATACGCAGTATTTT. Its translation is CASSPAADSTDTQYF. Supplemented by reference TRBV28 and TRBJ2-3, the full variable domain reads DVKVTQSSRYLVKRTGEKVFLECVQDMDHENMFWYRQDPGLGLRLIYFSYDVKMKEKGDIPEGYSVSREKKERFSLILESASTNQTSMYLCASSPAADSTDTQYFGPGTRLTVL.

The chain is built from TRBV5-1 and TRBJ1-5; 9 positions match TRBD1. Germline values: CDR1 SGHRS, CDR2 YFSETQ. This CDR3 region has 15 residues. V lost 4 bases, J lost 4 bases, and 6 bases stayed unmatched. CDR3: CASSPEGTGNQPQHF. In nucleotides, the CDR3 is TGCGCCAGCAGCCCGGAGGGGACAGGGAATCAGCCCCAGCATTTT.

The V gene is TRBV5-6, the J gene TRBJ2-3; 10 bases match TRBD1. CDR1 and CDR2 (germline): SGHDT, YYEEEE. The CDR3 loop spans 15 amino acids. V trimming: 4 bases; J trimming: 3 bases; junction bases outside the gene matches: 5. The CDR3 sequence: CASSLPGQGTDTQYF. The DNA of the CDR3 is TGTGCCAGCAGCCTGCCGGGACAGGGGACAGATACGCAGTATTTT.

The CDR3 nucleotides are TGTGCCATCAGTGAGCCAGGACAGTCCACAGATACGCAGTATTTT. This codes for CAISEPGQSTDTQYF. The rearrangement links TRBV10-3 to TRBJ2-3; D possibly corresponds to TRBD1 (6 bases). V was trimmed by 2 bases and J by 2 bases, leaving 11 bases between them. Germline V gene lookup returns CDR1 ENHRY and CDR2 SYGVKD. CDR3 length equals 15 residues.

CDR3 residues: CASSWGRTKNGELFF. CDR3 bases: TGTGCCAGCAGCTGGGGCCGGACCAAAAACGGGGAGCTGTTTTTT. The rearrangement joins TRBV11-2 to TRBJ2-2; a possible D gene is TRBD1 (5 bases). CDR1 SGHAT and CDR2 FQNNGV come from the germline V gene. The CDR3 is 15 amino acids. V was trimmed by 4 bases and J by 7 bases, leaving 16 bases between them.

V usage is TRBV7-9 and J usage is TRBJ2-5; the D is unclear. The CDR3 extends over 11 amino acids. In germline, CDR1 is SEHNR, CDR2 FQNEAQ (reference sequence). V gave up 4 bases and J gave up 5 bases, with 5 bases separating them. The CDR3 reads CASSSLETQYF. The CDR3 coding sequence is TGTGCCAGCAGCTCCCTGGAGACCCAGTACTTC.

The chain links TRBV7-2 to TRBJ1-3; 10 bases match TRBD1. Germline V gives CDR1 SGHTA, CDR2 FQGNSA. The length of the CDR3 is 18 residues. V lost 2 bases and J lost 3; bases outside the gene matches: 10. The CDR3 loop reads CASSLPRTGGYSGNTIYF. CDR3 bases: TGTGCCAGCAGCTTACCCCGGACAGGGGGATATAGTGGAAACACCATATATTTT. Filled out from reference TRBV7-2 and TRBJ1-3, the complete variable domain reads GAGVSQSPSNKVTEKGKDVELRCDPISGHTALYWYRQSLGQGLEFLIYFQGNSAPDKSGLPSDRFSAERTGGSVSTLTIQRTQQEDSAVYLCASSLPRTGGYSGNTIYFGEGSWLTVV.

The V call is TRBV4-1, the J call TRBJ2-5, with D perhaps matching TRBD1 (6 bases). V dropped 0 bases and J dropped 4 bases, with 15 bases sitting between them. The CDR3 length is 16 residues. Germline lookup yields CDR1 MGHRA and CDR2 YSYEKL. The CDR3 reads CASSQERTRGRETQYF. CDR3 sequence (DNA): TGCGCCAGCAGCCAAGAACGGACCAGGGGTAGAGAGACCCAGTACTTC.

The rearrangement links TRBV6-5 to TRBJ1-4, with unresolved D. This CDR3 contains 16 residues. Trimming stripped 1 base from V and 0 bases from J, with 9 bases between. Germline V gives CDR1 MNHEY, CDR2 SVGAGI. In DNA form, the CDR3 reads TGTGCCAGCAGTTACTACAGTCTTGCAACTAATGAAAAACTGTTTTTT. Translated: CASSYYSLATNEKLFF.

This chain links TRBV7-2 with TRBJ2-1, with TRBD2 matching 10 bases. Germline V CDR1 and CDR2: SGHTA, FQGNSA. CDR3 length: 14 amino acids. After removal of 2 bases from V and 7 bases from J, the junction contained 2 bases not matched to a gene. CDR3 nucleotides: TGTGCCAGCAGCTTATTGACTAGCGGGAATGAGCAGTTCTTC. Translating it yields CASSLLTSGNEQFF.

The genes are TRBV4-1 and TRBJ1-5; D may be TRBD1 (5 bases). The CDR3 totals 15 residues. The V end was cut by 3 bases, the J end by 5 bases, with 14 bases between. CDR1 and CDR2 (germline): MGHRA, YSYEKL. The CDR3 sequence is CASSHLRGGDQPQHF. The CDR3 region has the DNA TGCGCCAGCAGCCATCTCCGCGGGGGGGATCAGCCCCAGCATTTT.